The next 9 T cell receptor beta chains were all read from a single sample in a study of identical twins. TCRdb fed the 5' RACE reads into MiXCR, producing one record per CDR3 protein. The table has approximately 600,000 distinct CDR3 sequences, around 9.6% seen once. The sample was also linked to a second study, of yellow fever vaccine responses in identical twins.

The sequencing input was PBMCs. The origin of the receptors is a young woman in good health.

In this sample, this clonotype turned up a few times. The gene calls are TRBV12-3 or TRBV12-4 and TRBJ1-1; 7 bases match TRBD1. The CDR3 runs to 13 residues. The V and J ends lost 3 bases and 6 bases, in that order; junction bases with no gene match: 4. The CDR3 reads CASSFDRASEAFF. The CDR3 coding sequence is TGTGCCAGCAGTTTCGACAGGGCCTCTGAAGCTTTCTTT.

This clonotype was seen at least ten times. This chain's CDR3 is CSAREYGTGELFF. CDR3 nucleotides: TGCAGTGCCCGGGAGTATGGCACCGGGGAGCTGTTTTTT. The J gene is TRBJ2-2, the V gene TRBV20-1, with D maybe TRBD2 (6 bases). The CDR3 loop spans 13 amino acids. V was clipped by 6 bases and J by 4 bases, with 12 bases between them. Germline V gene data show CDR1 as DFQATT and CDR2 as SNEGSKA (reference sequence).

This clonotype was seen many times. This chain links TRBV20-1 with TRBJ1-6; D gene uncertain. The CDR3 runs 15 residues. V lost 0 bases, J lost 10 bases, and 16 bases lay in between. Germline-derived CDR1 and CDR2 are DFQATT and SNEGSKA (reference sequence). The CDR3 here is CSARDLGEALSPLHF. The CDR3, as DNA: TGCAGTGCTAGAGATCTCGGGGAGGCCTTGTCACCCCTCCACTTT.

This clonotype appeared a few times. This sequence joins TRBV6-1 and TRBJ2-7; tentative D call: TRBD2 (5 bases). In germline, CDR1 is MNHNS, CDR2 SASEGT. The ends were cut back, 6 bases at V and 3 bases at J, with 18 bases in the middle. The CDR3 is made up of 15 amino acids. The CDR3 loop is CASRQAGITYYEQYF. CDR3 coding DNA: TGTGCCAGCAGGCAGGCCGGGATAACATACTACGAGCAGTACTTC.

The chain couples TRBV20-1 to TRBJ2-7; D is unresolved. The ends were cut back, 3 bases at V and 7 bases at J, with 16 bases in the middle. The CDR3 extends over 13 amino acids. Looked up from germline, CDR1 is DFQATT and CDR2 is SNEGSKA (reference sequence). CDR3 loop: CSARVSQQWEQYF. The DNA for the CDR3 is TGCAGTGCTAGGGTTTCGCAGCAGTGGGAGCAGTACTTC.

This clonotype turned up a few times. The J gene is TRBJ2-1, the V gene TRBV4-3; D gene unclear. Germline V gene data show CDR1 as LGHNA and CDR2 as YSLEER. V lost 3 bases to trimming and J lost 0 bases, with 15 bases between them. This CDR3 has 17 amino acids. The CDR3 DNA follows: TGCGCCAGCAGCCAGGAGAGAGCGACGAGCTCCTACAATGAGCAGTTCTTC. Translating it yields CASSQERATSSYNEQFF.

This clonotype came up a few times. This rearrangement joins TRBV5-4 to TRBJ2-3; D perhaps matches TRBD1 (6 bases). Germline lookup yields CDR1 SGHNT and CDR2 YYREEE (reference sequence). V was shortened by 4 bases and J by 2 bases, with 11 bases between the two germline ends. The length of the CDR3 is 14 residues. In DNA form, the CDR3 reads TGTGCCAGCAGCCCCGACAGGTTCACAGATACGCAGTATTTT. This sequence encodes CASSPDRFTDTQYF.

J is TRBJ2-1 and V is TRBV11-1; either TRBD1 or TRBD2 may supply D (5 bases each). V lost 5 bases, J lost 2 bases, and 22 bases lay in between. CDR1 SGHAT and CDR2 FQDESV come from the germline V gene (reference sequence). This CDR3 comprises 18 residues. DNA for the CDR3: TGTGCCAGCAGCACCGACGGGACGATAGGTTCCCCCTACAATGAGCAGTTCTTC. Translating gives CASSTDGTIGSPYNEQFF.

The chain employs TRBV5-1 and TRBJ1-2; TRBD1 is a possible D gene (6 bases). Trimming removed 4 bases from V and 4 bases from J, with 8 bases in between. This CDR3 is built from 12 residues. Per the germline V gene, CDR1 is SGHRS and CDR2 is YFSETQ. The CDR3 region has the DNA TGCGCCAGCAGCCGGGACACCTATGGCTACACCTTC. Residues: CASSRDTYGYTF.